The 8 T cell receptor beta chains listed next were all sequenced from one sample in a study of blood T cell repertoires in COVID-19. Sequencing was performed with immunoSEQ multiplex PCR; in TCRdb, only in-frame clones are kept and a portion is missing. The sample contains under 200,000 clones, around four fifths of which appear only once. The sample was peripheral blood. Receptors originate from a woman in her 70s with COVID-19, enrolled during active disease.

The CDR3 bases are TGTGCCAGCAGAGGACAGGCCACCGGGGAGCTGTTTTTT. Encoded protein: CASRGQATGELFF. The chain joins TRBV12-3 or TRBV12-4 to TRBJ2-2; the match to TRBD1 covers 7 bases. V trimming: 6 bases; J trimming: 4 bases; junction bases outside the gene matches: 2. This CDR3 spans 13 amino acids.

CDR3 in amino acids: CARLPGPRETQYF. CDR3 coding DNA: TGTGCCAGGCTACCAGGCCCTCGAGAGACCCAGTACTTC. V gene TRBV6-4 combines with J gene TRBJ2-5; D unclear. The CDR3 is 13 residues long. Germline CDR1 is MRHNA and CDR2 is SNTAGT. Trimming removed 9 bases at V and 4 bases at J, with 15 bases between.

The V gene is TRBV5-4, the J gene TRBJ2-7; 9 nucleotides align to TRBD1. V was pared by 4 bases and J by 4 bases, with 15 bases of the junction left unmatched. CDR3 length: 17 amino acids. Germline-derived CDR1 and CDR2 are SGHNT and YYREEE (reference sequence). This chain's CDR3 is CASSASNTGGDRYEQYF. DNA for the CDR3: TGTGCCAGCAGCGCTAGCAATACAGGGGGCGACCGTTACGAGCAGTACTTC. The complete variable domain, with remaining parts taken from reference TRBV5-4 and TRBJ2-7, reads ETGVTQSPTHLIKTRGQQVTLRCSSQSGHNTVSWYQQALGQGPQFIFQYYREEENGRGNFPPRFSGLQFPNYSSELNVNALELDDSALYLCASSASNTGGDRYEQYFGPGTRLTVT.

This chain joins TRBV2 and TRBJ2-6; D is unresolved. The V and J ends lost 2 bases and 0 bases respectively, with 8 bases between them. The CDR3 runs 16 residues. Germline V gives CDR1 SNHLY, CDR2 FYNNEI. This chain's CDR3 is CASSELKSSGANVLTF. The CDR3 DNA reads as TGTGCCAGCAGTGAATTGAAGAGCTCTGGGGCCAACGTCCTGACTTTC.

This clone was detected once. This sequence joins TRBV15 and TRBJ2-7; the match to TRBD1 covers 10 bases. There are 15 residues in the CDR3. Germline loops: CDR1 LNHNV, CDR2 YYDKDF (reference sequence). The V gene end was trimmed by 8 bases and the J gene end by 5 bases; junction bases not matched to a gene: 12. The CDR3 region has the DNA TGTGCCACCGAGGATGACCGGGACAGGGGCCACGAGCAGTACTTC. It encodes CATEDDRDRGHEQYF.

The chain employs TRBV7-8 and TRBJ1-2; D ambiguous. Germline V CDR1 and CDR2: SGHVS, FQNEAQ. The germline V and J ends were trimmed by 4 bases and 8 bases, with 14 bases remaining between them. This CDR3 has 13 amino acids. CDR3 sequence reads: CASSSGTGVGYTF. For the CDR3, the DNA is TGTGCCAGCAGCTCCGGTACCGGGGTCGGCTACACCTTC.

The chain recombines TRBV2 with TRBJ2-1; possible D gene TRBD2, 6 bases. Trimming took 8 bases from V and 0 from J, leaving 14 bases between them. The CDR3 runs to 15 residues. In germline, CDR1 is SNHLY, CDR2 FYNNEI. The CDR3 nucleotides read TGTGCCAGCGCGGAGGGTCTAAGCTCCTACAATGAGCAGTTCTTC. This sequence encodes CASAEGLSSYNEQFF.

This chain joins TRBV2 and TRBJ1-6, with a weak D call TRBD1 (5 bases). The germline V gene has CDR1 SNHLY and CDR2 FYNNEI. Trimming stripped 6 bases from V and 7 bases from J, with 19 bases between. The CDR3 length is 16 residues. The CDR3 DNA reads as TGTGCCAGCAGGAGTGGGGCCAGGACGATAAATTCACCCCTCCACTTT. Its protein product is CASRSGARTINSPLHF.